The 32 T cell receptor beta chains in this list originate from one sample, sequenced in a study of blood T cell repertoires in COVID-19. Here immunoSEQ multiplex PCR was the method, and the copy in TCRdb shows in-frame clones only, minus some. The table lists about 69,000 clones, 84% of them singletons. Source material: peripheral blood. These TCRs come from a man between 50 and 59 years old with COVID-19, enrolled during active disease.

This sequence joins TRBV18 and TRBJ2-2; tentatively, D is TRBD2 (5 bases). This CDR3 has 20 residues. Trimming pared 0 bases from V and 0 bases from J, leaving 20 bases between. The germline CDR1 and CDR2 sequences are KGHSH and LQKENI. CDR3 in amino acids: CASSPPGVTSINPNTGELFF. The DNA of the CDR3 is TGTGCCAGCTCACCACCGGGAGTGACGTCAATCAATCCGAACACCGGGGAGCTGTTTTTT.

V and J are TRBV27 and TRBJ2-3, with D perhaps matching TRBD1 (5 bases). CDR1 and CDR2 from the germline V gene are MNHEY and SMNVEV (reference sequence). This CDR3 is 15 amino acids long. V was cut by 0 bases and J by 6 bases, with 13 bases left in between. The CDR3 DNA reads TGTGCCAGCAGTTTATCGTTCAGGGTAGGCGATACGCAGTATTTT. Protein product: CASSLSFRVGDTQYF.

The rearrangement links TRBV7-2 to TRBJ1-1; no reliable D call. The V end lost 7 bases, the J end lost 0 bases, and 9 bases lay between the germline ends. From germline, CDR1 is SGHTA and CDR2 FQGNSA. The CDR3 is 13 residues long. CDR3 amino acids: CASKSSMNTEAFF. The CDR3 DNA reads TGTGCCAGCAAGAGTTCTATGAACACTGAAGCTTTCTTT.

The chain recombines TRBV3-1 (or the pseudogene TRBV3-2) with TRBJ2-5, with 9 bases fitting TRBD2. Germline trimming cut 1 base from V and 3 bases from J; bases unmatched to any gene: 12. Germline CDR1 is LGHDT and CDR2 is YNNKEL (reference sequence). This CDR3 has 18 amino acids. The CDR3 DNA is TGTGCCAGCAGCCAAGGCGTGGGAGCGGGGGGCTCTAAAGAGACCCAGTACTTC. It is translated as CASSQGVGAGGSKETQYF.

This clone was counted once. The rearrangement uses TRBV5-1 and TRBJ2-1, with D possibly being TRBD1 (7 bases). Trimming removed 4 bases at V and 7 bases at J, with 21 bases between. This CDR3 is 16 amino acids long. Germline values: CDR1 SGHRS, CDR2 YFSETQ. The CDR3: CASSPGGQGGRNEQFF. Here the CDR3 DNA reads TGCGCCAGCAGCCCTGGGGGGCAGGGGGGAAGGAATGAGCAGTTCTTC.

The sample holds one count of this clone. The chain carries TRBV2 and TRBJ1-3; D is uncertain. V was cut by 5 bases and J by 4 bases, with 9 bases left in between. The CDR3 loop spans 13 amino acids. Per germline, CDR1 SNHLY and CDR2 FYNNEI. CDR3 sequence (DNA): TGTGCCAGCAGTTTCGCGGAAGGAAACACCATATATTTT. Amino acids: CASSFAEGNTIYF. The full variable domain, its missing parts supplied by reference TRBV2 and TRBJ1-3, is EPEVTQTPSHQVTQMGQEVILRCVPISNHLYFYWYRQILGQKVEFLVSFYNNEISEKSEIFDDQFSVERPDGSNFTLKIRSTKLEDSAMYFCASSFAEGNTIYFGEGSWLTVV.

The chain has TRBV9 and TRBJ1-1, with D possibly TRBD1 on 5 matching bases. V was cut by 2 bases and J by 0 bases, with 8 bases left in between. The CDR3 runs to 14 residues. Per the germline V gene, CDR1 is SGDLS and CDR2 is YYNGEE. The CDR3 coding sequence is TGTGCCAGCAGCGTCGACAGCATGAACACTGAAGCTTTCTTT. It translates to CASSVDSMNTEAFF. Filled out from reference TRBV9 and TRBJ1-1, the complete variable domain reads DSGVTQTPKHLITATGQRVTLRCSPRSGDLSVYWYQQSLDQGLQFLIQYYNGEERAKGNILERFSAQQFPDLHSELNLSSLELGDSALYFCASSVDSMNTEAFFGQGTRLTVV.

CDR3 bases: TGTGCCAGCAGCCCGGGGGGAGTTGAGACAGATACGCAGTATTTT. Translating gives CASSPGGVETDTQYF. This sequence joins TRBV9 and TRBJ2-3; TRBD2 agrees at 7 bases. The CDR3 totals 15 residues. V lost 4 bases and J lost 3; bases outside the gene matches: 8. From germline, CDR1 is SGDLS and CDR2 YYNGEE.

The rearrangement joins TRBV6-5 to TRBJ2-3, with D tentatively TRBD1 (6 bases). Trimming removed 4 bases from V and 4 bases from J, with 12 bases in between. The CDR3 is 14 residues long. Germline loops: CDR1 MNHEY, CDR2 SVGAGI. The CDR3 sequence is CASSFGQSADTQYF. The CDR3 DNA reads TGTGCCAGCAGTTTCGGACAGAGCGCAGATACGCAGTATTTT.

The chain carries TRBV5-6 and TRBJ1-6; D is possibly TRBD1 (5 bases). V was trimmed by 0 bases and J by 7 bases, leaving 14 bases between them. The CDR3 has 16 amino acids. Germline CDR1 reads SGHDT; CDR2 reads YYEEEE. The CDR3, as DNA: TGTGCCAGCAGCTTGGTGGGGCCCATGGGGAATTCACCCCTCCACTTT. It encodes CASSLVGPMGNSPLHF.

The chain links TRBV18 to TRBJ2-6, with D maybe TRBD1 (6 bases). Trimming left V 3 bases short and J 4 bases short, with 19 bases between. Germline assignment: CDR1 KGHSH and CDR2 LQKENI. The CDR3 covers 18 residues. CDR3: CASSPPGQTHRGANVLTF. CDR3 nucleotide sequence: TGTGCCAGCTCACCCCCGGGACAAACGCACAGGGGGGCCAACGTCCTGACTTTC.

In this sample, this clone turned up once. The chain is built from TRBV7-9 and TRBJ1-3; D ambiguous. There are 14 residues in the CDR3. Germline V gives CDR1 SEHNR, CDR2 FQNEAQ (reference sequence). V was clipped by 2 bases and J by 2 bases, with 7 bases between them. The CDR3 reads CASSLNRPGNTIYF. The CDR3 DNA sequence: TGTGCCAGCAGCTTAAACAGACCTGGAAACACCATATATTTT.

The chain combines TRBV5-1 with TRBJ1-2; D is uncertain. The CDR3 is 12 residues long. In germline, CDR1 is SGHRS, CDR2 YFSETQ. V was clipped by 0 bases and J by 5 bases, with 5 bases between them. CDR3 residues: CASSLGEYGYTF. For the CDR3, the DNA is TGCGCCAGCAGCTTGGGGGAGTATGGCTACACCTTC.

This chain connects TRBV7-2 to TRBJ2-7; 8 bases are a match to TRBD1. In germline, CDR1 is SGHTA, CDR2 FQGNSA. The CDR3 has 14 amino acids. The V segment lost 5 bases and the J segment 3 bases; nucleotides outside the gene matches: 6. The CDR3 DNA reads TGTGCCAGCAGCAAGACAGGGGCCGTCTACGAGCAGTACTTC. Translation gives CASSKTGAVYEQYF.

The chain combines TRBV10-3 with TRBJ2-7; 9 bases match TRBD1. Germline V gives CDR1 ENHRY, CDR2 SYGVKD. CDR3 length: 13 residues. Trimming took 8 bases from V and 6 from J; bases not matched to a gene: 8. The DNA of the CDR3 is TGTGCCATCTCCGGGACAGGGCTCTTCGAGCAGTACTTC. Its protein product is CAISGTGLFEQYF.

The J gene is TRBJ2-2, the V gene TRBV9; D gene ambiguous. CDR3 length: 11 amino acids. From germline, CDR1 is SGDLS and CDR2 YYNGEE. V lost 3 bases, J lost 7 bases, and 4 bases lay in between. DNA for the CDR3: TGTGCCAGCAGCGGTAGCGGGGAGCTGTTTTTT. Translated, it gives CASSGSGELFF.

The chain uses TRBV5-1 and TRBJ2-7; the match to TRBD2 covers 9 bases. With 5 bases clipped from V and 7 bases from J, the junction kept 10 bases outside the gene matches. Germline V gives CDR1 SGHRS, CDR2 YFSETQ. The CDR3 length is 14 residues. CDR3 nucleotide sequence: TGCGCCAGCAGGAGGAGCGGGGGGCCACATGAGCAGTACTTC. Its translation: CASRRSGGPHEQYF.

J is TRBJ1-4 and V is TRBV3-1 (or the pseudogene TRBV3-2); D call uncertain. Germline V gene lookup returns CDR1 LGHDT and CDR2 YNNKEL (reference sequence). This CDR3 spans 14 amino acids. V shed 3 bases and J shed 8 bases, with 13 bases lying between them. The CDR3 nucleotides read TGTGCCAGCAGCCAGACCACCCTGGGCGAAAAACTGTTTTTT. This codes for CASSQTTLGEKLFF.

The V and J genes are TRBV5-4 and TRBJ1-2; 8 nucleotides align to TRBD1. Germline CDR1 and CDR2: SGHNT and YYREEE (reference sequence). The V and J ends lost 0 bases and 7 bases, in that order; junction bases with no gene match: 5. The CDR3 runs 14 residues. CDR3 residues: CASSLGWTGSGYTF. Here the CDR3 DNA reads TGTGCCAGCAGCTTGGGGTGGACAGGGTCTGGCTACACCTTC. Supplemented by reference TRBV5-4 and TRBJ1-2, the full variable domain reads ETGVTQSPTHLIKTRGQQVTLRCSSQSGHNTVSWYQQALGQGPQFIFQYYREEENGRGNFPPRFSGLQFPNYSSELNVNALELDDSALYLCASSLGWTGSGYTFGSGTRLTVV.

V gene TRBV7-2 combines with J gene TRBJ2-2; the D gene is possibly TRBD2 (6 bases). Germline V gives CDR1 SGHTA, CDR2 FQGNSA. V gave up 0 bases and J gave up 5 bases, with 7 bases separating them. The CDR3 loop spans 14 amino acids. The CDR3 protein is CASSLAGGTGELFF. CDR3 bases: TGTGCCAGCAGCTTAGCGGGGGGTACCGGGGAGCTGTTTTTT. Looking up the rest from reference TRBV7-2 and TRBJ2-2 gives the full variable domain: GAGVSQSPSNKVTEKGKDVELRCDPISGHTALYWYRQSLGQGLEFLIYFQGNSAPDKSGLPSDRFSAERTGGSVSTLTIQRTQQEDSAVYLCASSLAGGTGELFFGEGSRLTVL.

The chain recombines TRBV2 with TRBJ2-4, with D uncertain. This CDR3 region has 12 residues. Trimming removed 6 bases from V and 7 bases from J, with 10 bases in between. Germline V gene lookup returns CDR1 SNHLY and CDR2 FYNNEI. The CDR3 protein is CASSLIDNIQYF. CDR3 nucleotides: TGTGCCAGCAGCCTAATAGATAACATTCAGTACTTC.

V usage is TRBV5-6 and J usage is TRBJ2-7, with D possibly being TRBD1 (6 bases). Germline CDR1 SGHDT, CDR2 YYEEEE. The V gene lost 4 bases and the J gene lost 0 bases, with 11 bases spanning the gap. The CDR3 is 14 amino acids. CDR3 amino acids: CASSLTGSSYEQYF. DNA of the CDR3: TGTGCCAGCAGCCTAACAGGGAGCTCCTACGAGCAGTACTTC.

The CDR3 nucleotides are TGCGCCAGCAGCCCCCGGGGGAGTGTGGGAGGGACCTACAATGAGCAGTTCTTC. Amino acids: CASSPRGSVGGTYNEQFF. The rearrangement uses TRBV5-1 and TRBJ2-1; TRBD2 aligns across 7 bases. This CDR3 contains 18 residues. J lost 2 bases, V lost 4 bases, and 15 bases had no gene match. The germline V gene has CDR1 SGHRS and CDR2 YFSETQ.

This clone was counted between two and nine times. CDR3: CASRPRTGVYGYTF. The CDR3, as DNA: TGTGCCAGTAGACCCCGGACAGGGGTTTATGGCTACACCTTC. This chain joins TRBV19 and TRBJ1-2, with 9 nucleotides matching TRBD1. Looked up from germline, CDR1 is LNHDA and CDR2 is SQIVND (reference sequence). The CDR3 runs 14 residues. Trimming at V came to 6 bases and at J to 5 bases, leaving 7 bases not matched to a gene.

This clone has only one observation. This chain joins TRBV11-3 and TRBJ1-6; TRBD1 matches at 7 bases. Germline V gene data show CDR1 as SGHNT and CDR2 as YENEEA. Trimming took 5 bases from V and 7 from J; bases not matched to a gene: 11. The CDR3 spans 16 residues. In nucleotides, the CDR3 is TGTGCCAGCAGCACCCGACAGGGACGGCGCAATTCACCCCTCCACTTT. Translation: CASSTRQGRRNSPLHF. Complete variable domain (other parts from reference TRBV11-3 and TRBJ1-6): EAGVVQSPRYKIIEKKQPVAFWCNPISGHNTLYWYLQNLGQGPELLIRYENEEAVDDSQLPKDRFSAERLKGVDSTLKIQPAELGDSAVYLCASSTRQGRRNSPLHFGNGTRLTVT.

The CDR3 DNA reads as TGTGCCAGCAGACAGGGACCGAACACCGGGGAGCTGTTTTTT. Its protein product is CASRQGPNTGELFF. This chain connects TRBV5-6 to TRBJ2-2, with D tentatively TRBD1 (6 bases). This CDR3 region has 14 residues. CDR1 and CDR2 (germline): SGHDT, YYEEEE. The V end lost 5 bases, the J end lost 0 bases, and 8 bases lay between the germline ends. The complete variable domain, with remaining parts taken from reference TRBV5-6 and TRBJ2-2, reads DAGVTQSPTHLIKTRGQQVTLRCSPKSGHDTVSWYQQALGQGPQFIFQYYEEEERQRGNFPDRFSGHQFPNYSSELNVNALLLGDSALYLCASRQGPNTGELFFGEGSRLTVL.

This clone was observed a few times. This sequence joins TRBV20-1 and TRBJ2-1, with D perhaps matching TRBD1 (6 bases). The V gene lost 5 bases and the J gene lost 10 bases, with 12 bases spanning the gap. Germline CDR1 reads DFQATT; CDR2 reads SNEGSKA (reference sequence). This CDR3 has 11 amino acids. The chain's CDR3 is CSAYRDEEQFF. The DNA of the CDR3 is TGCAGTGCTTACAGGGATGAGGAGCAGTTCTTC.

The genes are TRBV2 and TRBJ1-2, with 10 bases identical to TRBD1. The V gene end was trimmed by 6 bases and the J gene end by 4 bases; junction bases not matched to a gene: 5. This CDR3 is built from 14 residues. The germline gives CDR1 SNHLY, CDR2 FYNNEI. The CDR3 here is CASRPGTGVYGYTF. The DNA for the CDR3 is TGTGCCAGCAGACCCGGGACAGGGGTCTATGGCTACACCTTC.

The chain employs TRBV30 and TRBJ1-1; D uncertain. Per germline, CDR1 GTSNPN and CDR2 SVGIG (reference sequence). V lost 0 bases and J lost 1, with 12 bases in between. The CDR3 extends over 15 amino acids. CDR3 amino acids: CAWSVAIGGNTEAFF. The CDR3 nucleotides are TGTGCCTGGAGTGTTGCCATCGGAGGGAACACTGAAGCTTTCTTT.

This clone showed up just a few times. At one of its ends the junction is not consistent with the germline gene, which may arise from a read error. The chain combines TRBV23-1 with TRBJ2-7, with a possible D match to TRBD1 (5 bases). TRBV23-1 falls under the ORF class, with uncertain function. The CDR3 spans 14 residues. The chain's CDR3 is CASTQQESSHEQYF. CDR3 DNA sequence: TGCGCCAGCACACAACAGGAATCCTCCCACGAGCAGTACTTC.

The chain's CDR3 is CASSPVLAGGSGANVLTF. DNA for the CDR3: TGTGCCAGCAGCCCCGTACTAGCGGGGGGGTCTGGGGCCAACGTCCTGACTTTC. This chain connects TRBV7-9 to TRBJ2-6; 13 bases match TRBD2. The CDR3 sequence is 18 residues long. Trimming removed 5 bases from V and 1 base from J; junction bases left unmatched: 5. The germline V gene has CDR1 SEHNR and CDR2 FQNEAQ (reference sequence).

The J gene is TRBJ2-1, the V gene TRBV21-1; the table's D call TRBD1 went unverified against the DNA. TRBV21-1 is marked as a pseudogene. The CDR3 extends over 19 amino acids. Here the CDR3 DNA reads TGTGCCAGCAGCAAAGAAAGGAGAGGGGGACAGGGTTTCTACAATGAGCAGTTCTTC. Amino acid sequence: CASSKERRGGQGFYNEQFF.